This record concerns one T cell receptor beta chain sequence. This clone turned up a few times. Which antigen it targets is not known. Per-base quality was not reported, and no clone a single base away is much larger than it. This sample was taken from a study of beta chain features in type 1 diabetes (dated by TCRdb to the late 2010s). Looking at the study overall: Mean age, gender distribution, total cell number and subset yield did not differ between patients and healthy donors. A total of some 110 million sorted cells were examined across all samples, and the number of cells per subset was strongly correlated with RNA yield. In the study, recently diagnosed type 1 diabetes patients and matched healthy donors were compared on the TCRB repertoires of their sorted circulating CD4+ T cell subsets. Whereas all 28 donors provided naive and central memory subsets, regulatory and stem cell-like memory subsets were isolated from just 8 patients and about 8 healthy donors. Broader findings and caveats from the paper: At VDJ recombination sites, type 1 diabetes patients had fewer insertions and more deleted nucleotides, which implies abnormalities in thymic rearrangement. Sequencing cDNA rather than genomic DNA could over-represent highly expressing activated cells, although activation and CD3 levels did not differ between groups. Naive, central memory and regulatory TCRB repertoires appeared more similar among patients than among healthy donors. Because small numbers of individuals were included in the HLA sub-analyses, any influence of HLA type on TCRB rearrangement was left unresolved. PCR may preferentially amplify shorter templates, but because patient and control samples were amplified and corrected together, any resulting skew would affect both groups equally. In all four CD4+ subsets, TCRB CDR3 length was moderately but significantly shorter in type 1 diabetes patients.

The entire isolated RNA was reverse transcribed using the High Capacity cDNA Reverse Transcription Kit, and thus expressed TCRB transcripts were sequenced. Naive, central memory and regulatory T cell samples underwent deep immunoSEQ sequencing, averaging approximately 3.5 million total reads per sample. Sorted cells were lysed in RLT buffer, and RNA was extracted using DNase-treated RNeasy Micro or Mini kits according to cell number. To prevent cross-contamination, each cell subset was processed individually, whereas patient and healthy donor samples were processed jointly. The immunoSEQ multiplex PCR was used to amplify TCRB sequences from cDNA, yielding 87-bp fragments that span the CDR3 region. Amplicons were sequenced on the Illumina HiSeq platform. Regarding the original processing steps: PCR bias was corrected computationally using synthetic template baselines, and reads within Hamming distance 2 were collapsed, with unmergeable singletons discarded. Reads were aligned to IMGT to assign V, D and J genes, CDR3 length, and insertions or deletions at six rearrangement sites. Within each subset, clonotype counts were normalized to the number of sorted cells before true diversity and Gini coefficients were calculated with the tcR R package. The overlap coefficient, calculated on TCRB nucleotide sequences, was used to quantify repertoire sharing. Out-of-frame TCRB sequences from naive cells were analyzed to stand in for the pre-selection repertoire. Not all clones reach the TCRdb copy of this immuneACCESS table, which keeps in-frame sequences only. Checked studies attribute under half of the gap to unresolved V genes and leave the rest unexplained. The DNA was the basis for D and trimming; V, J and clone size are from that table. The sample table contains under 850,000 clones; only one count was recorded for 13% of them. Together, the top ten hold less than 0.025% of the sample.

The CDR3, from cysteine to phenylalanine, totals 14 residues. Just CDR3 DNA is preserved here, 42 bases in frame from base 1. V and J lose 0 bases and 0 bases, and a span of 2 bases separates them. Reading the germline V gene gives CDR1 MNHEY and CDR2 SVGAGI. Each donor gave one peripheral blood draw, roughly 0.11 L on average, collected into heparinised tubes. Naive, central memory, regulatory and stem cell-like memory CD4+ T cells were sorted on a BD FACSAria II using a panel including CD45RO, CCR7, CD25, CD127, CD95 and CD27. A purity above 95% was achieved for all sorted populations. PBMCs were isolated right away by Lymphoprep density gradient centrifugation and were stained directly, without culture. So that batch effects would be minimized, each experiment stained and sorted samples in pairs, pairing one healthy donor with one patient.

Material: naive CD4+ T cells from blood. In the paper's terms, the cell subset or site label means: true naive CD4+ T cells. This receptor chain uses TRBV6-5 and TRBJ2-2, with the D segment identity uncertain. This clonotype originated in a man between 18 and 29 years old with type 1 diabetes. The CDR3 sequence is CASSYSTNTGELFF. The sequenced DNA is TGTGCCAGCAGTTACTCGACGAACACCGGGGAGCTGTTTTTT.